This T cell receptor (beta chain) was identified during a study of blood T cell repertoires in COVID-19. V was shortened by 4 bases and J by 4 bases, with 2 bases between the two germline ends. Germline V CDR1 and CDR2: MDHEN, SYDVKM. The CDR3 is 11 residues long. The repertoire was sequenced with immunoSEQ multiplex PCR; TCRdb's copy has only in-frame clones and lacks some. The sample records under 150,000 clones, 70% to 90% being singletons. The clonotype originates from a woman aged 55-69 years with COVID-19, enrolled during active disease. Specimen: peripheral blood. This chain uses TRBV28 with TRBJ2-1; the D is unclear. The CDR3 loop is CASSSYNEQFF. The CDR3 DNA is TGTGCCAGCAGTTCTTACAATGAGCAGTTCTTC.